A single sample gave rise to the 27 T cell receptor beta chains below, sequenced in a study of shared clonotypes between healthy human individuals. The naive CD8 fraction comprised CD45RO-negative cells positively selected for CCR7 and excluded terminally differentiated effector memory CD45RA+ cells. Sequencing used immunoSEQ multiplex PCR; TCRdb keeps in-frame clones, though not all of them. The table has 2 million to 2.5 million clones, around 96% seen once; the top ten hold 1.1%. The sample consisted of naive CD8+ T cells sorted from blood. These receptors were obtained from a man aged 18 to 29 in good health.

This chain connects TRBV9 to TRBJ2-7; D perhaps matches TRBD2 (5 bases). CDR3 size: 16 residues. V dropped 3 bases and J dropped 2 bases, with 18 bases sitting between them. The germline gives CDR1 SGDLS, CDR2 YYNGEE. CDR3 protein: CASSGPGPTGAYEQYF. In DNA, the CDR3 is TGTGCCAGCAGCGGGCCGGGCCCCACCGGGGCCTACGAGCAGTACTTC.

This chain links TRBV7-9 with TRBJ1-1; TRBD1 might be the D (5 bases). Trimming cost V 3 bases and J 1 base, with 12 bases left between them. CDR3 length equals 15 residues. Germline CDR1 is SEHNR and CDR2 is FQNEAQ (reference sequence). CDR3 protein: CASSFPGGENTEAFF. The CDR3 DNA reads as TGTGCCAGCAGCTTCCCCGGGGGAGAGAACACTGAAGCTTTCTTT.

This chain links TRBV7-2 with TRBJ2-7; no reliable D call. Trimming stripped 5 bases from V and 3 bases from J, with 20 bases between. The CDR3 is 16 amino acids. Germline values: CDR1 SGHTA, CDR2 FQGNSA. CDR3 loop: CASSLLGLDWFYEQYF. The CDR3 bases are TGTGCCAGCAGCCTCCTAGGGCTTGACTGGTTCTACGAGCAGTACTTC.

The CDR3: CASRVSYEQYF. The CDR3 DNA reads TGTGCCAGTCGGGTCTCCTACGAGCAGTACTTC. V is TRBV2 and J is TRBJ2-5; D unclear. Gene TRBJ2-7 matches the end of the DNA better, so the J call may be wrong. This CDR3 is 11 amino acids long. Germline assignment: CDR1 SNHLY and CDR2 FYNNEI.

This clone appeared a few times. Other DNA sequences from this sample encode an identical CDR3 as well. The J gene is TRBJ2-7, the V gene TRBV4-1; weak D call: TRBD2 (5 bases). V dropped 2 bases and J dropped 1 base, with 6 bases sitting between them. The CDR3 is 13 amino acids. The germline V gene encodes CDR1 MGHRA and CDR2 YSYEKL. The CDR3 protein is CASSQRGSYEQYF. CDR3 DNA: TGCGCCAGCAGCCAACGGGGTTCCTACGAGCAGTACTTC.

The V and J genes are TRBV27 and TRBJ2-3; D is unresolved. Between the trimmed V and J ends, which lost 2 bases and 1 base, there was a span of 13 bases. There are 16 residues in the CDR3. Germline CDR1 reads MNHEY; CDR2 reads SMNVEV (reference sequence). The CDR3 protein is CASSLEQVPGTDTQYF. The DNA of the CDR3 is TGTGCCAGCAGTTTAGAGCAGGTCCCTGGCACAGATACGCAGTATTTT.

The DNA of the CDR3 is TGTGCCAGCAGCTTAACGACTAGCGGGGCAGATACGCAGTATTTT. Translating gives CASSLTTSGADTQYF. The chain combines TRBV7-3 with TRBJ2-3; TRBD2 matches 11 bases. Unmatched junction bases numbered 0, after V lost 0 bases and J lost 4 bases. This CDR3 has 15 amino acids. Germline values: CDR1 SGHTA, CDR2 FQGTGA.

The rearrangement joins TRBV11-2 to TRBJ2-5; D gene unclear. The length of the CDR3 is 14 residues. The V gene lost 5 bases and the J gene lost 3 bases, with 13 bases spanning the gap. The germline V gene encodes CDR1 SGHAT and CDR2 FQNNGV. CDR3 coding DNA: TGTGCCAGCAGCAGCTATGTGGGGAAAGAGACCCAGTACTTC. It encodes CASSSYVGKETQYF.

The rearrangement uses TRBV29-1 and TRBJ2-1, with TRBD2 identical over 9 bases. CDR3 length: 14 amino acids. With V trimmed by 8 bases and J by 4 bases, 9 bases remained unmatched. Germline CDR1 and CDR2: SQVTM and ANQGSEA. The CDR3: CSSSPAGGYNEQFF. CDR3 nucleotides: TGCAGCTCCTCCCCAGCGGGAGGTTACAATGAGCAGTTCTTC.

CDR3 residues: CASSYSVPDRGETQYF. CDR3 nucleotide sequence: TGTGCCAGCAGTTATTCGGTCCCAGACCGAGGAGAGACCCAGTACTTC. The chain has TRBV6-6 and TRBJ2-5; D is ambiguous. This CDR3 is built from 16 residues. V was clipped by 3 bases and J by 4 bases, with 18 bases between them. CDR1 is MNHNY and CDR2 is SVGAGI in the germline V gene (reference sequence).

A single count supports this clone. The chain uses TRBV28 and TRBJ1-1; D remains unclear. Trimming left V 4 bases short and J 2 bases short, with 14 bases between. The V gene's germline CDR1 is MDHEN and CDR2 SYDVKM. This CDR3 has 15 amino acids. CDR3 bases: TGTGCCAGCAGTTCCCGACTAAATTACAACACTGAAGCTTTCTTT. It is translated as CASSSRLNYNTEAFF.

The CDR3 sequence is CASSLVPGGTGELFF. The CDR3 nucleotides read TGTGCCAGCAGCTTAGTTCCCGGGGGCACCGGGGAGCTGTTTTTT. V is TRBV7-2 and J is TRBJ2-2; possibly TRBD2 for D (6 bases). The V end was cut by 1 base, the J end by 4 bases, with 10 bases between. Germline CDR1 and CDR2: SGHTA and FQGNSA. This CDR3 has 15 amino acids.

J is TRBJ2-1 and V is TRBV4-3, with D perhaps matching TRBD2 (6 bases). Germline CDR1 reads LGHNA; CDR2 reads YSLEER. This CDR3 spans 16 amino acids. With 2 bases removed from V and 4 bases from J, the gap between germline ends came to 15 bases. This CDR3 reads CASSQPGGAGYNEQFF. CDR3 DNA sequence: TGCGCCAGCAGCCAACCCGGAGGGGCAGGGTACAATGAGCAGTTCTTC.

This rearrangement joins TRBV29-1 to TRBJ2-7; no clear D. CDR1 SQVTM and CDR2 ANQGSEA come from the germline V gene. V was clipped by 3 bases and J by 0 bases, with 9 bases between them. The CDR3 sequence is 13 residues long. CDR3 sequence reads: CSVDADSSYEQYF. The CDR3 DNA is TGCAGCGTTGATGCTGATAGCTCCTACGAGCAGTACTTC.

This clone came up once. The chain is built from TRBV4-3 and TRBJ2-7, with D unclear. The CDR3 has 15 residues. Trimming shortened V by 1 base and J by 4 bases, and 14 bases separated the two germline ends. Germline V gene sequence: CDR1 LGHNA, CDR2 YSLEER. CDR3 bases: TGCGCCAGCAGCCAAGGGCCCTCGGTCCTTTACGAGCAGTACTTC. Its protein is CASSQGPSVLYEQYF.

The chain carries TRBV2 and TRBJ1-6, with 10 bases aligning to TRBD1. The V and J ends lost 4 bases and 1 base, in that order; junction bases with no gene match: 7. There are 18 residues in the CDR3. CDR1 is SNHLY and CDR2 is FYNNEI in the germline V gene. The CDR3 loop reads CASSGRTGGRSYNSPLHF. CDR3 DNA: TGTGCCAGCAGTGGGCGGACAGGGGGAAGGTCCTATAATTCACCCCTCCACTTT.

The genes are TRBV5-1 and TRBJ2-7; either TRBD1 or TRBD2 may fit D (5 bases each). CDR3 length: 14 residues. V lost 4 bases to trimming and J lost 5 bases, with 16 bases between them. Germline loops: CDR1 SGHRS, CDR2 YFSETQ. The DNA of the CDR3 is TGCGCCAGCAGCCGGGACGAGGGGATCCACGAGCAGTACTTC. It encodes CASSRDEGIHEQYF.

This chain uses TRBV13 with TRBJ2-7; tentative D call: TRBD1 (5 bases). The germline CDR1 and CDR2 sequences are PRHDT and FYEKMQ (reference sequence). The CDR3 contains 13 residues. V lost 3 bases and J lost 7, with 13 bases in between. For the CDR3, the DNA is TGTGCCAGCAGCTTCGGACATTCGGAAGAGCAGTACTTC. Encoded protein: CASSFGHSEEQYF.

The genes are TRBV2 and TRBJ2-7; unclear D gene. Trimming left V 1 base short and J 2 bases short, with 9 bases between. Per germline, CDR1 SNHLY and CDR2 FYNNEI. The length of the CDR3 is 14 residues. CDR3: CASSEVSHTYEQYF. The CDR3 region has the DNA TGTGCCAGCAGTGAAGTCTCGCATACCTACGAGCAGTACTTC.

This clone was detected only once. A much more abundant neighbour one base away suggests this may be a read error. At the DNA level, this CDR3 is encoded by other sequences in the same sample as well. The V gene is TRBV11-2, the J gene TRBJ2-7; no clear D. Between the trimmed V and J ends, which lost 1 base and 2 bases, there was a span of 3 bases. CDR1 is SGHAT, CDR2 FQNNGV, per germline. The CDR3 spans 12 residues. In DNA form, the CDR3 reads TGTGCCAGCAGCTTAGGTGCCTACGAGCAGTACTTC. It codes for CASSLGAYEQYF. Using reference TRBV11-2 and TRBJ2-7 for the parts outside the CDR3, the full variable domain is EAGVAQSPRYKIIEKRQSVAFWCNPISGHATLYWYQQILGQGPKLLIQFQNNGVVDDSQLPKDRFSAERLKGVDSTLKIQPAKLEDSAVYLCASSLGAYEQYFGPGTRLTVT.

The chain couples TRBV11-2 to TRBJ2-5; TRBD2 agrees at 7 bases. The CDR3 is made up of 15 amino acids. The junction had 6 bases not matched to a gene; V was cut back by 0 bases and J by 5 bases. The germline CDR1 and CDR2 sequences are SGHAT and FQNNGV. The CDR3 sequence is CASSLDSRGGETQYF. Written as DNA, the CDR3 is TGTGCCAGCAGCTTAGATAGTAGGGGAGGGGAGACCCAGTACTTC.

Comment on this clone: Germline and junction disagree at one end, which may indicate a read error. This chain connects TRBV7-7 to TRBJ2-1; unclear D gene. CDR3 length: 15 residues. Germline lookup yields CDR1 SSHAT and CDR2 FNYEAQ (reference sequence). CDR3 loop: CASSLARGSYNEQFF. Here the CDR3 DNA reads TGTGCTAGCAGCTTAGCACGAGGCTCCTACAATGAGCAGTTCTTC.

The gene calls are TRBV19 and TRBJ1-6; a weak D match, TRBD1 (6 bases). This CDR3 region has 16 residues. Trimming left V 5 bases short and J 9 bases short, with 20 bases between. Germline CDR1 and CDR2: LNHDA and SQIVND (reference sequence). In nucleotides, the CDR3 is TGTGCCAGTAGTGTAGGACCAGGGGATCATCGTTCACCCCTCCACTTT. As protein: CASSVGPGDHRSPLHF.

A word on this clone: Other DNA variants within this sample encode the same CDR3. This sequence joins TRBV5-6 and TRBJ1-6, with TRBD1 as a possible D gene (5 bases). This CDR3 has 16 residues. The germline gives CDR1 SGHDT, CDR2 YYEEEE. Trimming left V 4 bases short and J 0 bases short, with 11 bases between. CDR3 sequence reads: CASSLQASSYNSPLHF. DNA for the CDR3: TGTGCCAGCAGCCTACAGGCCAGCTCCTATAATTCACCCCTCCACTTT.

V gene TRBV27 combines with J gene TRBJ2-7, with TRBD2 matching 10 bases. Germline V CDR1 and CDR2: MNHEY, SMNVEV (reference sequence). The CDR3 sequence is 16 residues long. Germline trimming cut 4 bases from V and 0 bases from J; bases unmatched to any gene: 6. The CDR3 region is CASSSTSSGSSYEQYF. CDR3 in DNA: TGTGCCAGCAGTTCCACCTCTAGCGGGAGCTCCTACGAGCAGTACTTC.

Comment on this clone: This CDR3 is also generated by other DNA sequences in the sample. V gene TRBV9 combines with J gene TRBJ2-3, with D maybe TRBD2 (6 bases). The V gene's germline CDR1 is SGDLS and CDR2 YYNGEE. This CDR3 contains 15 residues. Trimming removed 4 bases from V and 2 bases from J, with 14 bases in between. The CDR3 DNA reads as TGTGCCAGCAGCCCGGGACTCGCTGACACAGATACGCAGTATTTT. This encodes CASSPGLADTDTQYF.

Concerning this clone: The same CDR3 is also encoded by other DNA sequences in this sample. The chain joins TRBV6-5 to TRBJ2-7; 10 bases map to TRBD1. Losses at the gene ends were 2 bases for V and 5 bases for J; bases not matched to a gene: 3. CDR1 and CDR2 (germline): MNHEY, SVGAGI. This CDR3 has 14 residues. The CDR3 sequence is CASSYGTGVHEQYF. DNA for the CDR3: TGTGCCAGCAGTTACGGGACAGGGGTCCACGAGCAGTACTTC.